A single sample is the source of the 14 T cell receptor beta chains below, sequenced in a study of technical replicates of blood from a handful of donors. TCRdb's table, derived via immunoSEQ multiplex PCR, lists solely in-frame clones and lacks some. Here the sample spans approximately 92,000 clones, 90% to 95% being singletons. Source material: T cells isolated from PBMCs. The source is a human donor in good health.

The V and J genes are TRBV6-5 and TRBJ2-1, with TRBD2 matching over 7 bases. CDR1 is MNHEY, CDR2 SVGAGI, per germline. This CDR3 is built from 15 residues. V lost 6 bases to trimming and J lost 5 bases; unmatched junction nucleotides: 10. CDR3: CASRGGLVQHNEQFF. In DNA, the CDR3 is TGTGCCAGCAGAGGAGGACTAGTCCAACACAATGAGCAGTTCTTC.

This clone appeared a single time. The gene calls are TRBV19 and TRBJ2-2; D is unresolved. The V end lost 2 bases, the J end lost 0 bases, and 7 bases lay between the germline ends. The CDR3 has 15 residues. The germline V gene encodes CDR1 LNHDA and CDR2 SQIVND (reference sequence). The CDR3, as DNA: TGTGCCAGTAGTATATGGAGAGCGAACACCGGGGAGCTGTTTTTT. This codes for CASSIWRANTGELFF.

J is TRBJ2-3 and V is TRBV28; a weak D match, TRBD2 (5 bases). Trimming removed 5 bases from V and 2 bases from J, with 20 bases in between. Germline loops: CDR1 MDHEN, CDR2 SYDVKM. The CDR3 runs to 17 residues. The CDR3 nucleotides are TGTGCCAGCAGTCCTCCCGCGGTGCGGGCATCCACAGATACGCAGTATTTT. Translating it yields CASSPPAVRASTDTQYF.

The chain combines TRBV19 with TRBJ2-3, with D tentatively TRBD1 (6 bases). The CDR3 is 13 amino acids. CDR1 is LNHDA, CDR2 SQIVND, per germline (reference sequence). V was cut by 4 bases and J by 8 bases, with 13 bases left in between. The CDR3 region is CASSRGVGGTQYF. CDR3 DNA: TGTGCCAGTAGTAGGGGAGTAGGGGGTACGCAGTATTTT. The variable domain in full, completed from reference TRBV19 and TRBJ2-3, reads DGGITQSPKYLFRKEGQNVTLSCEQNLNHDAMYWYRQDPGQGLRLIYYSQIVNDFQKGDIAEGYSVSREKKESFPLTVTSAQKNPTAFYLCASSRGVGGTQYFGPGTRLTVL.

V gene TRBV6-1 combines with J gene TRBJ1-2; D is unresolved. The V end lost 4 bases, the J end lost 7 bases, and 16 bases lay between the germline ends. The CDR3 is made up of 14 amino acids. CDR1 and CDR2 from the germline V gene are MNHNS and SASEGT. The CDR3 loop is CASSGFRQAGGYTF. CDR3 DNA sequence: TGTGCCAGCAGTGGCTTCCGGCAGGCCGGTGGCTACACCTTC.

The V gene is TRBV7-6, the J gene TRBJ1-1; the D gene is possibly TRBD1 (5 bases). The germline V gene has CDR1 SGHVS and CDR2 FNYEAQ. This CDR3 has 13 amino acids. The V gene lost 5 bases and the J gene lost 1 base, with 8 bases spanning the gap. The CDR3: CASSADRNTEAFF. For the CDR3, the DNA is TGTGCCAGCAGCGCAGACAGGAACACTGAAGCTTTCTTT.

The chain uses TRBV28 and TRBJ1-5; 7 bases match TRBD1. Germline lookup yields CDR1 MDHEN and CDR2 SYDVKM. V dropped 7 bases and J dropped 6; count of bases not matched to a gene: 9. The CDR3 loop spans 14 amino acids. Written as DNA, the CDR3 is TGTGCCAGCACAGTTCGACAGGGAGGTCAGCCCCAGCATTTT. This translates into CASTVRQGGQPQHF.

Only one count was recorded for this clone. V is TRBV27 and J is TRBJ2-1, with TRBD2 identical over 9 bases. V lost 3 bases to trimming and J lost 7 bases; unmatched junction nucleotides: 4. This CDR3 spans 14 amino acids. Germline loops: CDR1 MNHEY, CDR2 SMNVEV (reference sequence). In DNA form, the CDR3 reads TGTGCCAGCAGTTTCAGCGGGAGGCTAAATGAGCAGTTCTTC. This translates into CASSFSGRLNEQFF.

J is TRBJ2-3 and V is TRBV28; TRBD2 agrees at 8 bases. The germline CDR1 and CDR2 sequences are MDHEN and SYDVKM. The J segment lost 3 bases and the V segment lost 5 bases, leaving 7 bases of the junction unmatched. The CDR3 runs 15 residues. In DNA form, the CDR3 reads TGTGCCAGCAGTCCTGGGACTAGTCGAACAGATACGCAGTATTTT. Translating it yields CASSPGTSRTDTQYF. The full variable domain, completed using reference TRBV28 and TRBJ2-3, is DVKVTQSSRYLVKRTGEKVFLECVQDMDHENMFWYRQDPGLGLRLIYFSYDVKMKEKGDIPEGYSVSREKKERFSLILESASTNQTSMYLCASSPGTSRTDTQYFGPGTRLTVL.

The genes are TRBV7-3 and TRBJ2-3, with 8 bases aligning to TRBD2. The CDR3 is made up of 15 amino acids. CDR1 and CDR2 (germline): SGHTA, FQGTGA. V shed 5 bases and J 3 bases; nucleotides not matched to a gene: 7. DNA for the CDR3: TGTGCCAGCAGCCCTACCGGACTAGCAACAGATACGCAGTATTTT. Amino acid sequence: CASSPTGLATDTQYF.

The CDR3 region is CASSVGGGNTIYF. The CDR3 DNA reads TGTGCCAGCAGCGTAGGTGGCGGGAACACCATATATTTT. The chain couples TRBV9 to TRBJ1-3; D gene ambiguous. Trimming shortened V by 0 bases and J by 7 bases, and 8 bases separated the two germline ends. CDR1 is SGDLS and CDR2 is YYNGEE in the germline V gene. This CDR3 is 13 amino acids long.

This chain connects TRBV19 to TRBJ2-3; 12 nucleotides line up with TRBD2. Unmatched junction bases numbered 2, after V lost 1 base and J lost 0 bases. The CDR3 covers 17 residues. Germline V gives CDR1 LNHDA, CDR2 SQIVND (reference sequence). The CDR3 nucleotides are TGTGCCAGTAGTATAGGAGGGACTAGCGGGAGCACAGATACGCAGTATTTT. Its protein is CASSIGGTSGSTDTQYF.

This chain connects TRBV5-4 to TRBJ1-1; D is ambiguous. V dropped 2 bases and J dropped 7 bases, with 12 bases sitting between them. The CDR3 is made up of 13 amino acids. From germline, CDR1 is SGHNT and CDR2 YYREEE (reference sequence). CDR3 amino acids: CASSFPEAREAFF. CDR3 sequence (DNA): TGTGCCAGCAGCTTTCCAGAGGCCCGTGAAGCTTTCTTT.

The rearrangement links TRBV7-9 to TRBJ1-5, with 7 bases that match TRBD1. Germline V lookup: CDR1 SEHNR, CDR2 FQNEAQ (reference sequence). V was pared by 4 bases and J by 7 bases, with 10 bases of the junction left unmatched. The CDR3 runs to 15 residues. The DNA of the CDR3 is TGTGCCAGCAGCTCGTTGACAGGGCCTAGGCAGCCCCAGCATTTT. It encodes CASSSLTGPRQPQHF.